The entry below gives a single T cell receptor beta chain sequence along with its context. The record originates from a study of cytomegalovirus exposure and HLA in healthy donors. TCRdb keeps only in-frame clones here, not all; method: immunoSEQ multiplex PCR. In the table there are 220,000 or so clones, approximately 82% of which are singletons. The donors were part of the 120-subject validation cohort, which stood apart from the roughly 640-subject first cohort. The CDR3 sequence is 11 residues long. V gave up 8 bases and J gave up 6 bases; unmatched junction bases: 7. In germline, CDR1 is SQVTM, CDR2 ANQGSEA.

This sequence originates from a woman under 30 in good health and CMV-seronegative. The chain combines TRBV29-1 with TRBJ2-7, with 7 bases aligning to TRBD1. Sequences were obtained from PBMCs. The CDR3 DNA is TGCAGCTTCGGGGACAGAGGCGAGCAGTACTTC. Protein product: CSFGDRGEQYF.